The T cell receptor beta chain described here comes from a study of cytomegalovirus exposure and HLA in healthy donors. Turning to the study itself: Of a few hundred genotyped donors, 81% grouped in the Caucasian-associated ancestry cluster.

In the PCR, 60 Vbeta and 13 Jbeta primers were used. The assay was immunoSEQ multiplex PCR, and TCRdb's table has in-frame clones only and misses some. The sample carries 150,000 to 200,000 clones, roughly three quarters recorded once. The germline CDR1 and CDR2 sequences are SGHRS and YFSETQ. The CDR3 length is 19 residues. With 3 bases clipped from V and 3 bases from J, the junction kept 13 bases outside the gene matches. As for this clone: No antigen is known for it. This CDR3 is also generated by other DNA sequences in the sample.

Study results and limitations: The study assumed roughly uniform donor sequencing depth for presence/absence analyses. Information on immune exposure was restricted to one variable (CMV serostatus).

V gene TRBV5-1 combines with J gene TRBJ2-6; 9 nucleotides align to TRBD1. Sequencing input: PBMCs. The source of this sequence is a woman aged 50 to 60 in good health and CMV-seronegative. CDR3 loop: CASSSTRGQGAFGANVLTF. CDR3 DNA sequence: TGCGCCAGCAGCTCCACTCGGGGACAGGGCGCGTTTGGGGCCAACGTCCTGACTTTC.